The present T cell receptor beta chain was sequenced within a study of T cells in Graves' hyperthyroidism and ophthalmopathy. Across the study: Specimen type is peripheral blood, collected at initial diagnosis prior to any treatment. Regarding the study as a whole: A model of 13 V-J pairs discriminated ophthalmopathy from stable hyperthyroidism. Blood also held most thyroid clonotypes expanded beyond 0.001.

Trimming removed 0 bases from V and 1 base from J, with 11 bases in between. The CDR3 runs 16 residues. Per the germline V gene, CDR1 is MDHEN and CDR2 is SYDVKM. Those patients with uncontrolled infection, other autoimmune disease, pregnancy or lactation were excluded. The investigators amplified TCR beta CDR3 regions from RNA transcripts. The primer set for the first-round RT-PCR of the TCR CDR3 was HTBI. TCRdb fed the multiplex PCR reads into MiXCR, producing one record per CDR3 protein. The profile shows fewer than 650,000 distinct CDR3 sequences, around 13% of them singletons. This clonotype was detected ten times or more. Antigen unknown.

The receptor comes from a woman in her 30s with Graves' hyperthyroidism that later progressed to Graves' ophthalmopathy. Specimen: blood. The V and J genes are TRBV28 and TRBJ2-3; D not certain. The CDR3 here is CASSLWGSRGTDTQYF. The CDR3 DNA reads as TGTGCCAGCAGTTTATGGGGCAGCCGCGGCACAGATACGCAGTATTTT.